This TCR beta chain was retrieved from a study of technical replicates of blood from four donors. The junction had 11 bases not matched to a gene; V was cut back by 6 bases and J by 7 bases. Germline V gene sequence: CDR1 SEHNR, CDR2 FQNEAQ (reference sequence). This CDR3 is 15 amino acids long. Using immunoSEQ multiplex PCR, the repertoire was profiled, and TCRdb retains in-frame clones only, with some absent. The sample has over 85,000 clones, approximately 95% seen once. The V and J genes are TRBV7-9 and TRBJ2-1; 8 bases align to TRBD2. The TCR sequence derives from a human donor in good health. Sequencing was carried out using T cells isolated from PBMCs. This chain's CDR3 is CASRNREGFGNEQFF. In DNA, the CDR3 is TGTGCCAGCAGAAATCGGGAGGGCTTTGGTAATGAGCAGTTCTTC.